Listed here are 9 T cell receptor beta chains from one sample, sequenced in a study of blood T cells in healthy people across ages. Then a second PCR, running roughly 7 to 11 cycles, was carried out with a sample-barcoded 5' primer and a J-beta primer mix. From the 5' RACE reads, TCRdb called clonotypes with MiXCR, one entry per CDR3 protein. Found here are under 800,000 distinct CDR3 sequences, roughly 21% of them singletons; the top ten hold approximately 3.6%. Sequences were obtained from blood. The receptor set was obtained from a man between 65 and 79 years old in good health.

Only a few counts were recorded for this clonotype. DNA of the CDR3: TGTGCCAGCAGCTTTTATGGGGGAGATAGGGAGACCCAGTACTTC. It is translated as CASSFYGGDRETQYF. The rearrangement uses TRBV11-2 and TRBJ2-5, with D perhaps being TRBD1 or TRBD2 (5 bases each). The CDR3 loop spans 15 amino acids. V shed 3 bases and J shed 5 bases, with 16 bases lying between them. From germline, CDR1 is SGHAT and CDR2 FQNNGV.

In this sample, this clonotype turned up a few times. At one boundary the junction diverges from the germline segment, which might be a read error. CDR3 nucleotide sequence: TGTGCTAGCAGCCCCATCGGAGGGGCGAACACCGGGGAGCTGTTTTTT. This sequence encodes CASSPIGGANTGELFF. The J gene is TRBJ2-2, the V gene TRBV7-7, with D perhaps matching TRBD2 (6 bases). The CDR3 loop spans 16 amino acids. From germline, CDR1 is SSHAT and CDR2 FNYEAQ (reference sequence).

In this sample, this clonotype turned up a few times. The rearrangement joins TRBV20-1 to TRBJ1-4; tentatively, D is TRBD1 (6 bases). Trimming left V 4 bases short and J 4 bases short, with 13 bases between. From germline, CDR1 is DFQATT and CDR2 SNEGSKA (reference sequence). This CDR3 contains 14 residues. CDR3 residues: CSANDRTSNEKLFF. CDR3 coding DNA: TGCAGTGCTAATGACAGGACGAGTAATGAAAAACTGTTTTTT.

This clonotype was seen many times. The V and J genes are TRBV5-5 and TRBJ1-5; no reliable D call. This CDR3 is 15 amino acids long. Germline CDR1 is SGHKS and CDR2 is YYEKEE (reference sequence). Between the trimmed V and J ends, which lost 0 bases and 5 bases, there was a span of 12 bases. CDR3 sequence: CASSLDSYGDQPQHF. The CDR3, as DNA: TGTGCCAGCAGCTTGGACAGCTACGGCGATCAGCCCCAGCATTTT. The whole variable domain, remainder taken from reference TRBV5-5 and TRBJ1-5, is DAGVTQSPTHLIKTRGQQVTLRCSPISGHKSVSWYQQVLGQGPQFIFQYYEKEERGRGNFPDRFSARQFPNYSSELNVNALLLGDSALYLCASSLDSYGDQPQHFGDGTRLSIL.

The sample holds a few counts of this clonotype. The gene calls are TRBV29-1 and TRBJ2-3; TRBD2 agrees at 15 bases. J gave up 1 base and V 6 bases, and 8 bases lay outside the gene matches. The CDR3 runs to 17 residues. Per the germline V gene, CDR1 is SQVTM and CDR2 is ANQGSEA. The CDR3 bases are TGCAGCGTCCGCCTTAGGACTAGCGGGAGGGGCACAGATACGCAGTATTTT. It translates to CSVRLRTSGRGTDTQYF.

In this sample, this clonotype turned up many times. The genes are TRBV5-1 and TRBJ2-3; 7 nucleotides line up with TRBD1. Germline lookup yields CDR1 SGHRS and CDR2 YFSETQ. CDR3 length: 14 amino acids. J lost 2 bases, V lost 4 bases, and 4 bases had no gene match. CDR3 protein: CASSGGQFTDTQYF. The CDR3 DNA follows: TGCGCCAGCAGCGGGGGACAGTTCACAGATACGCAGTATTTT.

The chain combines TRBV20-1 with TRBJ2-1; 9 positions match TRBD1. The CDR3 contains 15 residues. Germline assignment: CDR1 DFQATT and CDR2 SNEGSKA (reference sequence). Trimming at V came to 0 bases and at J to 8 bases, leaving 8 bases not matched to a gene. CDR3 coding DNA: TGCAGTGCTAGAGACCCGGGACAGGGTCTCGATGAGCAGTTCTTC. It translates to CSARDPGQGLDEQFF.

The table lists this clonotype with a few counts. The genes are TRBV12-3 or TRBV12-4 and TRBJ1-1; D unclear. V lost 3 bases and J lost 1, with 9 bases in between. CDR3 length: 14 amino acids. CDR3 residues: CASSFPMGNTEAFF. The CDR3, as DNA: TGTGCCAGCAGTTTCCCCATGGGGAACACTGAAGCTTTCTTT.

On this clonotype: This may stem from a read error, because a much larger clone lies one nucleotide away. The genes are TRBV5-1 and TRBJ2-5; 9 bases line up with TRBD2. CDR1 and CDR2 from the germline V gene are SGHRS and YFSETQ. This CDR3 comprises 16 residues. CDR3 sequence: CASNLAMGLAIETQYF. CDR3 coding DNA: TGCGCCAGCAACTTGGCTATGGGACTAGCAATAGAGACCCAGTACTTC.